Each of the 11 T cell receptor beta chains below was sequenced from the same sample in a study of blood T cell repertoires in COVID-19. The data were produced by immunoSEQ multiplex PCR, yet TCRdb's version contains in-frame clones alone and is incomplete. Among approximately 55,000 clones listed, about nine tenths were seen once. Sequenced input: peripheral blood. The origin of the receptors is a man aged 35 to 55 with acute or convalescent COVID-19.

The chain employs TRBV5-6 and TRBJ2-5, with D possibly TRBD2 on 5 matching bases. The V gene lost 4 bases and the J gene lost 4 bases, with 14 bases spanning the gap. Germline CDR1 SGHDT, CDR2 YYEEEE. The CDR3 length is 14 residues. CDR3 residues: CASSPTSFGETQYF. CDR3 nucleotide sequence: TGTGCCAGCAGCCCAACTAGTTTTGGAGAGACCCAGTACTTC.

This clone was detected only a few times. The V call is TRBV2, the J call TRBJ2-1; possible D gene TRBD1, 6 bases. This CDR3 region has 13 residues. V lost 6 bases and J lost 4, with 10 bases in between. Germline assignment: CDR1 SNHLY and CDR2 FYNNEI. The CDR3 loop is CASREDRYNEQFF. The CDR3 DNA is TGTGCCAGCAGGGAGGACAGATACAATGAGCAGTTCTTC.

V gene TRBV5-6 combines with J gene TRBJ1-5, with TRBD1 as a possible D gene (5 bases). The V gene lost 0 bases and the J gene lost 3 bases, with 7 bases spanning the gap. Looked up from germline, CDR1 is SGHDT and CDR2 is YYEEEE. There are 14 residues in the CDR3. CDR3 amino acids: CASSLEGDNQPQHF. The DNA of the CDR3 is TGTGCCAGCAGCTTGGAAGGGGACAATCAGCCCCAGCATTTT.

The chain has TRBV27 and TRBJ1-2; 9 bases are a match to TRBD1. The V gene end was trimmed by 5 bases and the J gene end by 5 bases; junction bases not matched to a gene: 6. Per germline, CDR1 MNHEY and CDR2 SMNVEV (reference sequence). The length of the CDR3 is 14 residues. The CDR3 spells CASSDGTGIYGYTF. CDR3 coding DNA: TGTGCCAGCAGTGACGGGACAGGGATTTATGGCTACACCTTC.

The V gene is TRBV4-1, the J gene TRBJ2-7; TRBD2 is a possible D gene (5 bases). The V end was cut by 1 base, the J end by 2 bases, with 18 bases between. Germline values: CDR1 MGHRA, CDR2 YSYEKL. The CDR3 has 17 amino acids. As DNA, the CDR3 is TGCGCCAGCAGCCAAGGATCTGCGAGGGAGTACCCCTACGAGCAGTACTTC. Its translation: CASSQGSAREYPYEQYF.

The chain employs TRBV6-5 and TRBJ1-1; the D gene is possibly TRBD1 (6 bases). The CDR3 length is 14 residues. Germline V gene sequence: CDR1 MNHEY, CDR2 SVGAGI. The ends were cut back, 6 bases at V and 5 bases at J, with 16 bases in the middle. CDR3 DNA sequence: TGTGCCAGCAGCCCCAGGGGAGCGAGAACTGAAGCTTTCTTT. Residues: CASSPRGARTEAFF.

Written as DNA, the CDR3 is TGTGCCAGCAGCTTAGATCCGGTACGGGGTGAGCAGTTCTTC. Translated: CASSLDPVRGEQFF. The V gene is TRBV11-3, the J gene TRBJ2-1; tentatively, D is TRBD2 (5 bases). The CDR3 totals 14 residues. The V gene lost 0 bases and the J gene lost 9 bases, with 12 bases spanning the gap. CDR1 SGHNT and CDR2 YENEEA come from the germline V gene.

The chain recombines TRBV27 with TRBJ2-7; 9 positions match TRBD1. The CDR3 runs 14 residues. Germline values: CDR1 MNHEY, CDR2 SMNVEV (reference sequence). Losses at the gene ends were 5 bases for V and 2 bases for J; bases not matched to a gene: 4. Here the CDR3 reads CASSPTGGPYEQYF. The CDR3 bases are TGTGCCAGCAGTCCAACAGGGGGCCCCTACGAGCAGTACTTC.

The chain combines TRBV6-2 or TRBV6-3 with TRBJ2-7; D is possibly TRBD1 (6 bases). The germline V and J ends were trimmed by 5 bases and 6 bases, with 14 bases remaining between them. The CDR3 spans 13 residues. CDR1 is MNHEY and CDR2 is SVGEGT in the germline V gene. In DNA, the CDR3 is TGTGCCAGCAGTCCCAACAGGGCCATCGAGCAGTACTTC. Its translation: CASSPNRAIEQYF.

This clone was counted once. The chain has TRBV7-6 and TRBJ2-7, with 15 bases identical to TRBD2. There are 16 residues in the CDR3. Trimming cost V 1 base and J 4 bases; bases outside gene matches: 2. Germline CDR1 SGHVS, CDR2 FNYEAQ. The CDR3 DNA sequence: TGTGCCAGCAGCTTAGGGACTAGCGGGAGGGTTTACGAGCAGTACTTC. Its protein is CASSLGTSGRVYEQYF.

The CDR3 loop reads CASSLGQGAGGYTF. In nucleotides, the CDR3 is TGTGCCAGCAGCCTGGGACAGGGGGCGGGTGGCTACACCTTC. V and J are TRBV5-4 and TRBJ1-2; 12 bases agree with TRBD1. The J segment lost 7 bases and the V segment lost 4 bases, leaving 5 bases of the junction unmatched. The CDR3 length is 14 residues. CDR1 SGHNT and CDR2 YYREEE come from the germline V gene (reference sequence).